This is a list of T cell receptor beta chains from one sample in a study of Graves' ophthalmopathy and Graves' hyperthyroidism. One entry per CDR3 protein, called by TCRdb with MiXCR from the multiplex PCR reads. The data contain about 220,000 distinct CDR3 sequences, approximately 21% of them seen just once; the ten biggest clones take up more than 35%. Sequenced material: peripheral blood. The origin of the receptors is a woman aged 50 to 60 with Graves' ophthalmopathy. The CDR3 runs from the conserved cysteine through the conserved F or W. The order of the fields is V gene, J gene, clone size, D gene, CDR3 protein, CDR3 DNA. The D gene is left open where the match is weak. Clone size is not always given. Where it is, it says once, few, many or a class for expanded clones.

>TRBV5-1|TRBJ1-2|many|.
CASSLAPGIADYGYTF
TGCGCCAGCAGCTTGGCCCCCGGGATTGCTGACTATGGCTACACCTTC
>TRBV28|TRBJ1-1|.|.
CASSIPRNTEAFF
TGTGCCAGCAGCATACCTAGGAACACTGAAGCTTTCTTT
>TRBV7-2|TRBJ2-5|many|.
CASSLNRETQYF
TGTGCCAGCAGCTTAAATCGAGAGACCCAGTACTTC
>TRBV30|TRBJ2-1|.|.
CAWSVYNEQFF
TGTGCCTGGAGTGTTTACAATGAGCAGTTCTTC
>TRBV15|TRBJ1-6|many|.
CATSRDPYNSPLHF
TGTGCCACCAGCCGGGATCCCTATAATTCACCCCTCCACTTT
>TRBV28|TRBJ2-2|many|TRBD2
CASSPGGLAGGTGELFF
TGTGCCAGCAGTCCCGGAGGGCTAGCGGGAGGTACCGGGGAGCTGTTTTTT
>TRBV19|TRBJ1-2|.|.
CASLGRPGANYGYTF
TGTGCCAGCCTCGGGAGGCCGGGAGCTAACTATGGCTACACCTTC
>TRBV27|TRBJ1-1|many|.
CASGYRGTEAFF
TGTGCCAGCGGGTACCGGGGCACTGAAGCTTTCTTT
>TRBV6-1|TRBJ2-7|.|TRBD2
CASSRRTSGSQSYEQYF
TGTGCCAGCAGCCGGAGGACTAGCGGGAGCCAATCCTACGAGCAGTACTTC
>TRBV27|TRBJ1-1|many|.
CASEGGTEAFF
TGTGCCAGCGAGGGTGGCACTGAAGCTTTCTTT
>TRBV19|TRBJ1-5|many|TRBD1
CASKRGQGGNQPQHF
TGTGCCAGTAAAAGGGGACAGGGCGGCAATCAGCCCCAGCATTTT
>TRBV5-1|TRBJ2-2|few|.
CASSLEGESTGELFF
TGCGCCAGCAGCTTGGAGGGAGAGAGTACCGGGGAGCTGTTTTTT
>TRBV5-1|TRBJ1-1|few|.
CASSLAGHSTEAFF
TGCGCCAGCAGCTTGGCAGGACATAGCACTGAAGCTTTCTTT
>TRBV29-1|TRBJ1-1|many|.
CSVDRNSLNTEAFF
TGCAGCGTTGACAGGAACTCCCTGAACACTGAAGCTTTCTTT
>TRBV30|TRBJ2-7|.|.
CAWGDGLESYEQYF
TGTGCCTGGGGGGACGGATTAGAATCCTACGAGCAGTACTTC
>TRBV28|TRBJ2-7|.|TRBD2
CASSPHLVVAGGGEQYF
TGTGCCAGCAGTCCCCACCTGGTGGTAGCGGGAGGGGGAGAGCAGTACTTC
>TRBV10-3|TRBJ2-7|many|.
CAISDKGAYEQYF
TGTGCCATCAGTGATAAGGGGGCCTACGAGCAGTACTTC
>TRBV12-3/TRBV12-4|TRBJ2-7|many|.
CASSTGYPGYYEQYF
TGTGCCAGCTCCACAGGATACCCCGGGTACTACGAGCAGTACTTC
>TRBV6-1|TRBJ2-4|many|TRBD1
CASSEYRTGAKNIQYF
TGTGCCAGCAGTGAATATAGGACAGGGGCCAAAAACATTCAGTACTTC
>TRBV28|TRBJ2-7|.|.
CASTPNLGEHYEQYF
TGTGCCAGCACCCCAAACCTAGGGGAGCACTACGAGCAGTACTTC
>TRBV6-5|TRBJ1-1|many|.
CASSYDMNTEAFF
TGTGCCAGCAGTTACGATATGAACACTGAAGCTTTCTTT
>TRBV28|TRBJ2-6|many|.
CASSKAGSRANVLTF
TGTGCCAGCAGTAAGGCGGGGAGCCGGGCCAACGTCCTGACTTTC
>TRBV6-1|TRBJ1-2|.|.
CASTYRAGLGGYTF
TGTGCCAGCACATATCGGGCAGGGCTTGGCGGCTACACCTTC
>TRBV6-5|TRBJ2-7|many|.
CASSYSRLTTYEQYF
TGTGCCAGCAGTTACTCGCGACTCACTACCTACGAGCAGTACTTC
>TRBV7-2|TRBJ2-7|.|TRBD1
CASSSQGVNEQYF
TGTGCCAGCAGCTCCCAGGGGGTTAACGAGCAGTACTTC
>TRBV27|TRBJ1-1|many|.
CASSYVPNTEAFF
TGTGCCAGCAGTTATGTTCCCAACACTGAAGCTTTCTTT
>TRBV18|TRBJ2-7|.|TRBD1
CASSPYDRVRPYEQYF
TGTGCCAGCTCACCTTACGACAGGGTGAGGCCCTACGAGCAGTACTTC
>TRBV12-3/TRBV12-4|TRBJ2-2|many|.
CASSKMVRAAANTGELFF
TGTGCCAGCAGTAAGATGGTTCGGGCAGCGGCGAACACCGGGGAGCTGTTTTTT
>TRBV30|TRBJ2-7|many|.
CAWSVRQFYEQYF
TGTGCCTGGAGTGTACGACAGTTCTACGAGCAGTACTTC
>TRBV6-1|TRBJ2-7|many|.
CASSEVYQGYEQYF
TGTGCCAGCAGTGAAGTATACCAGGGCTACGAGCAGTACTTC